This TCR beta chain stems from a study of immune evolution from preneoplasia to lung adenocarcinoma. V was cut by 0 bases and J by 4 bases, with 6 bases left in between. Germline V gives CDR1 SGHNT, CDR2 YENEEA. The CDR3 runs 13 residues. TCRdb keeps only in-frame clones here, not all; method: immunoSEQ multiplex PCR. The sample includes some 5,000 clones, roughly 79% seen only once; the top ten take 11%. Patient tissue came from resections in Japan or China, 2014–2017. In regard to this clone: Antigen: not known.

Study results and caveats: From normal lung to invasive adenocarcinoma, top clone frequencies appeared to decrease.

The sequence derives from an older donor with lung adenocarcinoma. Sequencing was carried out using FFPE adjacent normal lung tissue. The chain recombines TRBV11-3 with TRBJ1-1, with no clear D. The CDR3 DNA sequence: TGTGCCAGCAGCTTAGAGGGAGGCACTGAAGCTTTCTTT. Residues: CASSLEGGTEAFF.